Listed here are 21 T cell receptor beta chains from one sample, sequenced in a study of CD8 T cells in Susac syndrome. Reverse transcription used roughly 0.45 to 1 ug RNA and random hexamers. TCRdb used MiXCR to reprocess the immunoSEQ multiplex PCR reads, holding one entry per CDR3 protein. The sample has about 300,000 distinct CDR3 sequences; 65% to 90% are singletons. The sample comprised CD8+ T cells from PBMCs. These receptors all stem from a human donor with multiple sclerosis.

V usage is TRBV28 and J usage is TRBJ2-5; D may be TRBD1 (5 bases). Trimming took 0 bases from V and 4 from J, leaving 15 bases between them. Germline CDR1 MDHEN, CDR2 SYDVKM. The CDR3 spans 16 residues. Here the CDR3 DNA reads TGTGCCAGCAGTTTATGGCCCTCTGACAGATTAGAGACCCAGTACTTC. Its translation is CASSLWPSDRLETQYF.

The chain has TRBV19 and TRBJ1-1; 7 nucleotides match TRBD1. V dropped 1 base and J dropped 2; count of bases not matched to a gene: 19. CDR1 and CDR2 from the germline V gene are LNHDA and SQIVND (reference sequence). The CDR3 spans 20 residues. The CDR3 coding sequence is TGTGCCAGTAGTATAGGCCGAGGGGACAGCGGGGGGGAAAGTAACACTGAAGCTTTCTTT. It encodes CASSIGRGDSGGESNTEAFF.

This chain links TRBV6-8 with TRBJ2-3, with a tentative D call TRBD2 (6 bases). V lost 8 bases and J 2 bases, leaving 17 bases between the germline ends. Looked up from germline, CDR1 is MNHGY and CDR2 is SAAAGT. The CDR3 loop spans 15 amino acids. The CDR3 DNA is TGTGCCAGCGCCCGAAGAGCGGGTTTCACAGATACGCAGTATTTT. Residues: CASARRAGFTDTQYF.

V is TRBV9 and J is TRBJ2-1, with 11 bases fitting TRBD2. Per the germline V gene, CDR1 is SGDLS and CDR2 is YYNGEE. The CDR3 is 15 amino acids. With V trimmed by 4 bases and J by 5 bases, 5 bases remained unmatched. CDR3 residues: CASSTTSGRNNEQFF. The CDR3 DNA sequence: TGTGCCAGCAGCACCACTAGCGGGAGAAACAATGAGCAGTTCTTC.

This rearrangement joins TRBV29-1 to TRBJ1-1; maybe TRBD1 (5 bases). CDR1 and CDR2 from the germline V gene are SQVTM and ANQGSEA. Trimming left V 6 bases short and J 0 bases short, with 11 bases between. The CDR3 consists of 13 residues. The CDR3 protein is CSVQEAMNTEAFF. In DNA form, the CDR3 reads TGCAGCGTACAGGAAGCTATGAACACTGAAGCTTTCTTT.

This clonotype was counted between two and nine times. V and J are TRBV27 and TRBJ2-7, with 14 bases fitting TRBD2. CDR1 is MNHEY, CDR2 SMNVEV, per germline (reference sequence). CDR3 length equals 17 residues. V lost 6 bases to trimming and J lost 0 bases; unmatched junction nucleotides: 7. This CDR3 reads CASSLGLAGASSYEQYF. Here the CDR3 DNA reads TGTGCCAGCAGCTTGGGACTAGCGGGAGCTAGCTCCTACGAGCAGTACTTC.

The rearrangement links TRBV12-3 or TRBV12-4 to TRBJ1-5; D uncertain. V lost 6 bases, J lost 5 bases, and 14 bases lay in between. The CDR3 length is 14 residues. The CDR3 is CASSPLRKDQPQHF. CDR3 bases: TGTGCCAGCAGCCCCCTCAGGAAAGATCAGCCCCAGCATTTT.

Only one count was recorded for this clonotype. This chain links TRBV28 with TRBJ2-3, with D possibly matching TRBD2 (5 bases). Germline lookup yields CDR1 MDHEN and CDR2 SYDVKM. The CDR3 extends over 13 amino acids. Trimming took off 7 bases at V and 4 bases at J, with 12 bases between the two ends. The CDR3: CASTERRADTQYF. Here the CDR3 DNA reads TGTGCCAGCACCGAGCGGCGGGCAGATACGCAGTATTTT. The whole variable domain, filled in from reference TRBV28 and TRBJ2-3, reads DVKVTQSSRYLVKRTGEKVFLECVQDMDHENMFWYRQDPGLGLRLIYFSYDVKMKEKGDIPEGYSVSREKKERFSLILESASTNQTSMYLCASTERRADTQYFGPGTRLTVL.

The chain is built from TRBV15 and TRBJ1-4, with a weak D call TRBD1 (6 bases). Between the trimmed V and J ends, which lost 0 bases and 10 bases, there was a span of 18 bases. Germline V gives CDR1 LNHNV, CDR2 YYDKDF (reference sequence). The CDR3 runs to 16 residues. The CDR3 sequence: CATSRDYERQAGKLFF. The CDR3 DNA reads as TGTGCCACCAGCAGAGATTATGAGCGACAGGCGGGAAAACTGTTTTTT.

The chain couples TRBV7-9 to TRBJ2-1, with D perhaps TRBD1 or TRBD2 (7 bases each). The CDR3 totals 15 residues. With 6 bases removed from V and 4 bases from J, the gap between germline ends came to 16 bases. Germline assignment: CDR1 SEHNR and CDR2 FQNEAQ (reference sequence). The CDR3 bases are TGTGCCAGCAGTGGGGGGGACAGACTTTACAATGAGCAGTTCTTC. Translated, it gives CASSGGDRLYNEQFF. The variable domain in full, with the rest retrieved from reference TRBV7-9 and TRBJ2-1, is DTGVSQNPRHKITKRGQNVTFRCDPISEHNRLYWYRQTLGQGPEFLTYFQNEAQLEKSRLLSDRFSAERPKGSFSTLEIQRTEQGDSAMYLCASSGGDRLYNEQFFGPGTRLTVL.

The chain recombines TRBV10-3 with TRBJ2-5; D possibly corresponds to TRBD1 (6 bases). The CDR3 extends over 16 amino acids. V was pared by 9 bases and J by 1 base, with 21 bases between. Germline V gene lookup returns CDR1 ENHRY and CDR2 SYGVKD. The CDR3: CAIQMGDTAPQETQYF. The CDR3 DNA reads TGTGCCATTCAGATGGGGGACACCGCCCCCCAAGAGACCCAGTACTTC.

This chain links TRBV29-1 with TRBJ1-2; 9 bases align to TRBD1. After removal of 1 base from V and 1 base from J, the junction contained 7 bases not matched to a gene. The CDR3 runs 16 residues. CDR1 is SQVTM and CDR2 is ANQGSEA in the germline V gene. The CDR3 DNA reads as TGCAGCGTTGAAGTAGGACAGGGGCGCCTTAACTATGGCTACACCTTC. Amino acids: CSVEVGQGRLNYGYTF.

V gene TRBV5-4 combines with J gene TRBJ2-1, with D perhaps TRBD2 (5 bases). The V gene's germline CDR1 is SGHNT and CDR2 YYREEE (reference sequence). V was pared by 1 base and J by 9 bases, with 11 bases between. The CDR3 has 13 amino acids. The CDR3 spells CASSLIGKPEQFF. Written as DNA, the CDR3 is TGTGCCAGCAGCTTGATCGGGAAGCCTGAGCAGTTCTTC.

This clonotype was seen only a few times. The CDR3 DNA is TGTGCCAGCAGTTTAAACAGGGGGGACACTGAAGCTTTCTTT. Amino acid sequence: CASSLNRGDTEAFF. The chain couples TRBV27 to TRBJ1-1, with TRBD1 matching over 8 bases. J was trimmed by 3 bases and V by 2 bases; bases with no gene match: 2. The CDR3 is 14 residues long. Germline loops: CDR1 MNHEY, CDR2 SMNVEV (reference sequence).

V is TRBV6-5 and J is TRBJ1-1, with TRBD1 matching over 8 bases. Trimming cost V 2 bases and J 1 base; bases outside gene matches: 3. CDR3 size: 15 residues. CDR1 is MNHEY and CDR2 is SVGAGI in the germline V gene. The CDR3 bases are TGTGCCAGCAGTTACCCCGGACAGGGGAACACTGAAGCTTTCTTT. It translates to CASSYPGQGNTEAFF.

This sequence joins TRBV7-6 and TRBJ2-3, with 9 bases matching TRBD2. Germline V CDR1 and CDR2: SGHVS, FNYEAQ. The V gene end was trimmed by 5 bases and the J gene end by 3 bases; junction bases not matched to a gene: 12. This CDR3 spans 17 amino acids. Written as DNA, the CDR3 is TGTGCCAGCAGCCCGAGGGTTGCGGGAGGGCCGACAGATACGCAGTATTTT. It codes for CASSPRVAGGPTDTQYF.

This chain uses TRBV27 with TRBJ2-2, with 14 bases aligning to TRBD2. With 2 bases clipped from V and 4 bases from J, the junction kept 6 bases outside the gene matches. Per the germline V gene, CDR1 is MNHEY and CDR2 is SMNVEV (reference sequence). The CDR3 is made up of 18 amino acids. The CDR3 DNA reads TGTGCCAGCAGTTTAAGAGGACTAGCGGGAGGTCCCACCGGGGAGCTGTTTTTT. It is translated as CASSLRGLAGGPTGELFF.

The CDR3 spells CSARGTGFKSNEQFF. The CDR3, as DNA: TGCAGTGCTAGAGGAACAGGGTTCAAGAGCAATGAGCAGTTCTTC. This chain uses TRBV20-1 with TRBJ2-1; maybe TRBD1 (6 bases). CDR3 length: 15 amino acids. Trimming removed 1 base from V and 6 bases from J, with 16 bases in between. The V gene's germline CDR1 is DFQATT and CDR2 SNEGSKA (reference sequence).

The V call is TRBV5-4, the J call TRBJ2-1; 7 nucleotides line up with TRBD2. CDR1 is SGHNT, CDR2 YYREEE, per germline (reference sequence). V lost 4 bases to trimming and J lost 2 bases; unmatched junction nucleotides: 12. The CDR3 length is 17 residues. CDR3 amino acids: CASSPVVGRAPYNEQFF. Here the CDR3 DNA reads TGTGCCAGCAGCCCCGTGGTGGGGAGGGCCCCCTACAATGAGCAGTTCTTC.

The chain combines TRBV28 with TRBJ2-6; D gene unclear. Deletions cut 7 bases from V and 1 base from J, with 11 bases between. Germline assignment: CDR1 MDHEN and CDR2 SYDVKM. The CDR3 is 15 residues long. CDR3 in DNA: TGTGCCAGCACCCTCGGAAGGTCTGGGGCCAACGTCCTGACTTTC. Translating it yields CASTLGRSGANVLTF.

The J gene is TRBJ1-1, the V gene TRBV4-3; D possibly corresponds to TRBD1 (5 bases). The length of the CDR3 is 18 residues. Trimming removed 0 bases from V and 5 bases from J, with 22 bases in between. CDR1 and CDR2 from the germline V gene are LGHNA and YSLEER. The CDR3 DNA is TGCGCCAGCAGCCAAGATCTTTGGCAGGGAGGGAGAAGGACTGAAGCTTTCTTT. Protein sequence: CASSQDLWQGGRRTEAFF.